The entry that follows covers one TCR beta chain sequence. Authors' methods: Cell counts per sample came from amplifying reference gene primers. Sequencing used immunoSEQ multiplex PCR; TCRdb keeps in-frame clones, though not all of them. V and J calls and clone size are given by that table; D and trimming were obtained from the DNA. The table has 200,000 or so clones, roughly nine tenths seen once. The source of the sample is a study of blood T cell repertoires in COVID-19. Study as a whole: The samples span acute and convalescent COVID-19 from the United States, Italy and Spain. Sample material is recorded as cDNA or gDNA derived from T cells, B-cell-depleted T cells, or PBMCs.

Per germline, CDR1 LNHDA and CDR2 SQIVND (reference sequence). J gave up 6 bases and V 9 bases, and 7 bases lay outside the gene matches. This CDR3 comprises 13 residues. The origin of this receptor is a woman aged 70-85 years with acute or convalescent COVID-19. Sequenced: peripheral blood. The rearrangement links TRBV19 to TRBJ2-2; 7 bases line up with TRBD1. The CDR3 is CASTDRVAGELFF. For the CDR3, the DNA is TGTGCCAGCACAGACAGGGTGGCCGGGGAGCTGTTTTTT.